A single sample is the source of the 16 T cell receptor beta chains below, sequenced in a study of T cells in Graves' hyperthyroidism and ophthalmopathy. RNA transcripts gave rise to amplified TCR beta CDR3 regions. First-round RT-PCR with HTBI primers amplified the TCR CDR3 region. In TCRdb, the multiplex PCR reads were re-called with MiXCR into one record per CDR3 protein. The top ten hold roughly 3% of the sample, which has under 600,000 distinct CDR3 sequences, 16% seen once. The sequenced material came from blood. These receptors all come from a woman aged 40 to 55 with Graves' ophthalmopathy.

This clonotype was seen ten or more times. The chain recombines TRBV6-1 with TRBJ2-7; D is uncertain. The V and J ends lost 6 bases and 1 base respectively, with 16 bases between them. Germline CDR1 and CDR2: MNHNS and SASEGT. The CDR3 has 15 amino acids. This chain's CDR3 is CASRSVGVASYEQYF. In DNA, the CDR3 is TGTGCCAGCAGATCAGTTGGGGTGGCATCCTACGAGCAGTACTTC.

The CDR3 is CASSSLAGVYEQYF. CDR3 bases: TGTGCCAGCAGCTCCTTAGCGGGAGTTTACGAGCAGTACTTC. This chain uses TRBV7-9 with TRBJ2-7, with 9 bases aligning to TRBD2. This CDR3 is built from 14 residues. Trimming cost V 4 bases and J 4 bases; bases outside gene matches: 5. Germline CDR1 is SEHNR and CDR2 is FQNEAQ (reference sequence). The full variable domain, its missing parts supplied by reference TRBV7-9 and TRBJ2-7, is DTGVSQNPRHKITKRGQNVTFRCDPISEHNRLYWYRQTLGQGPEFLTYFQNEAQLEKSRLLSDRFSAERPKGSFSTLEIQRTEQGDSAMYLCASSSLAGVYEQYFGPGTRLTVT.

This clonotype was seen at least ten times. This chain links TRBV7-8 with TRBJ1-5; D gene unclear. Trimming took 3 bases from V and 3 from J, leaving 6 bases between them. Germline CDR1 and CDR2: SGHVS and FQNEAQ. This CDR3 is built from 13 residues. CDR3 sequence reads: CASSLSPNQPQHF. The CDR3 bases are TGTGCCAGCAGCTTGTCTCCCAATCAGCCCCAGCATTTT.

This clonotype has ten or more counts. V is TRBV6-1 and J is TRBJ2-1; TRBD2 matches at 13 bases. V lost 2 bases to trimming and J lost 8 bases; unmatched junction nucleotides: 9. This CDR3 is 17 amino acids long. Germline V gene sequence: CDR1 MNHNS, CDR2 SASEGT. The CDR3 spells CASSERLLAGGPHEQFF. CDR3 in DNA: TGTGCCAGCAGTGAAAGGTTACTAGCGGGGGGGCCGCATGAGCAGTTCTTC.

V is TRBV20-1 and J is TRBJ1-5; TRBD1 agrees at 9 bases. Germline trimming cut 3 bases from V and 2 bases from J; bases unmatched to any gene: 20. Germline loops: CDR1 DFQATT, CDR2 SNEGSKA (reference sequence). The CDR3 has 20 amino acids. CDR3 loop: CSASGAPGTGNLVGNQPQHF. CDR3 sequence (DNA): TGCAGTGCTAGTGGAGCTCCAGGGACAGGGAACTTAGTGGGCAATCAGCCCCAGCATTTT.

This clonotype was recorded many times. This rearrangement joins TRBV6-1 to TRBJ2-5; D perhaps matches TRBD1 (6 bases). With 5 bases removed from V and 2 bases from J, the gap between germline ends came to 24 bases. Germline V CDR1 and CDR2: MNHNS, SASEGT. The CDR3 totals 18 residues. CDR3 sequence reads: CASSPQSKGVVRQETQYF. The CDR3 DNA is TGTGCCAGCAGTCCGCAATCTAAGGGGGTTGTACGACAAGAGACCCAGTACTTC.

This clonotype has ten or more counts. The chain's CDR3 is CASIPISGEFNNEQFF. The CDR3 DNA reads as TGTGCCAGCATCCCCATCTCAGGGGAGTTTAACAATGAGCAGTTCTTC. The J gene is TRBJ2-1, the V gene TRBV28; D may be TRBD1 (6 bases). CDR1 MDHEN and CDR2 SYDVKM come from the germline V gene. Trimming cost V 7 bases and J 5 bases, with 21 bases left between them. CDR3 length equals 16 residues. Full variable domain (rest looked up from reference TRBV28 and TRBJ2-1): DVKVTQSSRYLVKRTGEKVFLECVQDMDHENMFWYRQDPGLGLRLIYFSYDVKMKEKGDIPEGYSVSREKKERFSLILESASTNQTSMYLCASIPISGEFNNEQFFGPGTRLTVL.

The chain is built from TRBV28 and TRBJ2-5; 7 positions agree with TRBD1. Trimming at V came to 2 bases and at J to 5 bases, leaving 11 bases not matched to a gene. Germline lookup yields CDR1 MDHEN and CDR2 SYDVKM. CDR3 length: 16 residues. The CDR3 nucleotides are TGTGCCAGCAGTTTAAGACAGGGAATTGCACAGGAGACCCAGTACTTC. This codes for CASSLRQGIAQETQYF.

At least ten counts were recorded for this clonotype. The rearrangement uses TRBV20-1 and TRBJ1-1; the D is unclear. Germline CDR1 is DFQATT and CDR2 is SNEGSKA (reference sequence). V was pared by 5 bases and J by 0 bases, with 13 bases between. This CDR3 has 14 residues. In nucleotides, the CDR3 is TGCAGTGCTCGCGGGCCGGGATTGAACACTGAAGCTTTCTTT. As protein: CSARGPGLNTEAFF.

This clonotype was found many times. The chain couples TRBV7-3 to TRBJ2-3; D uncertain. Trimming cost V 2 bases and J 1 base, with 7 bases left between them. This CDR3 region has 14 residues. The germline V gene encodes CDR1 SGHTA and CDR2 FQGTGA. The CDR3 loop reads CASSLDAGTDTQYF. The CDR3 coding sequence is TGTGCCAGCAGCTTAGACGCGGGCACAGATACGCAGTATTTT.

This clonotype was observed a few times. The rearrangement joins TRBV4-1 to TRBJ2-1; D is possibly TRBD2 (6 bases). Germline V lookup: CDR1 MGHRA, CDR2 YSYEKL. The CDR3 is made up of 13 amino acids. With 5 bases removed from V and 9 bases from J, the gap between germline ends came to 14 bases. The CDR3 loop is CASSRLEGSEQFF. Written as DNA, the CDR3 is TGCGCCAGCAGCAGACTAGAGGGCAGTGAGCAGTTCTTC.

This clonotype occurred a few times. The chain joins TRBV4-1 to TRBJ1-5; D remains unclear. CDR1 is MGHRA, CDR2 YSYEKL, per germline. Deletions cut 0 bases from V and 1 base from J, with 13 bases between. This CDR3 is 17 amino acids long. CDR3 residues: CASSQEEAGWSNQPQHF. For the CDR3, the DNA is TGCGCCAGCAGCCAAGAAGAGGCCGGCTGGAGCAATCAGCCCCAGCATTTT.

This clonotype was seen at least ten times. CDR3 bases: TGTGCCAGCAGCTTTAGCGGGGGGAATTACAATGAGCAGTTCTTC. Translating it yields CASSFSGGNYNEQFF. The V and J genes are TRBV7-2 and TRBJ2-1, with 10 bases matching TRBD2. The CDR3 length is 15 residues. Germline CDR1 and CDR2: SGHTA and FQGNSA. V shed 3 bases, J shed 4 bases, and the junction held 3 bases outside the gene matches.

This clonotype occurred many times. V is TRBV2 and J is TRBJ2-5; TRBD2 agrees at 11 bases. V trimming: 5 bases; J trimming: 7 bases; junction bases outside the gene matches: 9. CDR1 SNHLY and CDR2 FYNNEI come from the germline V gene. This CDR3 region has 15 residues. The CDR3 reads CASSSILAGDGTQYF. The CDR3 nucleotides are TGTGCCAGCAGTTCGATACTAGCGGGAGACGGGACCCAGTACTTC.

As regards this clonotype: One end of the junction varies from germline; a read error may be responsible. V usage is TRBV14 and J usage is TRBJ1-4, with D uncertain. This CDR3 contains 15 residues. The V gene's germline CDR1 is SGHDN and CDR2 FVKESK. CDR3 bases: TGTGCCAACAGCCAAGGTTGGACGGGCGGTGAAAAACTGTTTTTT. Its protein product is CANSQGWTGGEKLFF.

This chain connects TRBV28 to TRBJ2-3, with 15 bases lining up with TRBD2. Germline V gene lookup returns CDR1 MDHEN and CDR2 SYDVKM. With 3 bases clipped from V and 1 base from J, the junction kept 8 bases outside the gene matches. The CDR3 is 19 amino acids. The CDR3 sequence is CASSFPGTSGRMGTDTQYF. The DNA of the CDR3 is TGTGCCAGCAGTTTCCCCGGGACTAGCGGGAGGATGGGCACAGATACGCAGTATTTT.